A selection of T cell receptor beta chains follows, all from one sample in a study of blood T cells in healthy people across ages. One entry per CDR3 protein, called by TCRdb with MiXCR from the 5' RACE reads. The sample has 2 million or so distinct CDR3 sequences; approximately 50% are singletons. What was sequenced was blood. These receptors originate from a woman between 40 and 55 years old in good health. Each CDR3 is given with its conserved first and last residue. The D gene is left open where the match is weak. Size is stated for part of the rows, as once, few or many counts, or as a class when the clone is expanded.

d_call: -; clone_size: -; v_call: TRBV6-2/TRBV6-3; j_call: TRBJ2-7; cdr3_aa: CASSALMTYEQYF; cdr3_nt: TGTGCCAGCAGTGCCCTGATGACCTACGAGCAGTACTTC
d_call: TRBD1; clone_size: few; v_call: TRBV5-6; j_call: TRBJ2-5; cdr3_aa: CASSFDGQGQETQYF; cdr3_nt: TGTGCCAGCAGCTTTGATGGACAGGGACAAGAGACCCAGTACTTC
d_call: TRBD2; clone_size: -; v_call: TRBV2; j_call: TRBJ2-3; cdr3_aa: CASSERSGGLDTQYF; cdr3_nt: TGTGCCAGCAGTGAAAGGAGCGGGGGGCTAGATACGCAGTATTTT
d_call: -; clone_size: -; v_call: TRBV6-1; j_call: TRBJ2-2; cdr3_aa: CASSKGRTSNTGELFF; cdr3_nt: TGTGCCAGCAGTAAGGGCCGGACATCGAACACCGGGGAGCTGTTTTTT
d_call: TRBD1; clone_size: -; v_call: TRBV2; j_call: TRBJ2-7; cdr3_aa: CASSSMGTGDSYEQYF; cdr3_nt: TGTGCCAGCAGCTCTATGGGGACAGGGGACTCCTACGAGCAGTACTTC
d_call: -; clone_size: -; v_call: TRBV4-3; j_call: TRBJ1-2; cdr3_aa: CASSQGLRDGYTF; cdr3_nt: TGCGCCAGCAGCCAAGGTTTGAGGGATGGCTACACCTTC
d_call: -; clone_size: few; v_call: TRBV6-2/TRBV6-3; j_call: TRBJ2-7; cdr3_aa: CASRAGAISTYEQYF; cdr3_nt: TGTGCCAGCAGGGCCGGGGCCATATCGACCTACGAGCAGTACTTC
d_call: TRBD1; clone_size: -; v_call: TRBV10-3; j_call: TRBJ1-5; cdr3_aa: CAISERDRVKGQPQHF; cdr3_nt: TGTGCCATCAGTGAGCGGGACAGGGTCAAAGGGCAGCCCCAGCATTTT
d_call: -; clone_size: -; v_call: TRBV7-9; j_call: TRBJ2-3; cdr3_aa: CASSPPGTATDTQYF; cdr3_nt: TGTGCCAGCAGCCCGCCGGGGACTGCAACAGATACGCAGTATTTT
d_call: -; clone_size: -; v_call: TRBV4-2; j_call: TRBJ1-1; cdr3_aa: CASSQGQGPRGEAFF; cdr3_nt: TGTGCCAGCAGCCAAGGGCAGGGGCCCAGAGGGGAAGCTTTCTTT
d_call: -; clone_size: -; v_call: TRBV20-1; j_call: TRBJ1-5; cdr3_aa: CSAAPAAGYNQPQHF; cdr3_nt: TGCAGTGCCGCGCCGGCGGCAGGGTACAATCAGCCCCAGCATTTT
d_call: -; clone_size: -; v_call: TRBV7-8; j_call: TRBJ1-6; cdr3_aa: CASSPDGGLGSPLHF; cdr3_nt: TGTGCCAGCAGCCCCGATGGGGGGCTCGGTTCACCCCTCCACTTT
d_call: -; clone_size: -; v_call: TRBV6-6; j_call: TRBJ2-7; cdr3_aa: CASSYYVRSSYEQYF; cdr3_nt: TGTGCCAGCAGTTACTACGTCCGGTCCTCCTACGAGCAGTACTTC
d_call: TRBD2; clone_size: -; v_call: TRBV20-1; j_call: TRBJ2-4; cdr3_aa: CSGGGIFAENIQYF; cdr3_nt: TGCAGTGGCGGGGGGATTTTCGCCGAAAACATTCAGTACTTC
d_call: -; clone_size: once; v_call: TRBV28; j_call: TRBJ2-1; cdr3_aa: CASSLSSGGEFF; cdr3_nt: TGTGCCAGCAGTTTAAGTAGCGGAGGGGAGTTCTTC
d_call: TRBD2; clone_size: -; v_call: TRBV7-2; j_call: TRBJ2-5; cdr3_aa: CASSVTSGGSAETQYF; cdr3_nt: TGTGCCAGCAGCGTGACTAGCGGGGGGTCTGCAGAGACCCAGTACTTC
d_call: -; clone_size: few; v_call: TRBV29-1; j_call: TRBJ2-5; cdr3_aa: CSVGNRQETQYF; cdr3_nt: TGCAGCGTTGGCAACAGGCAAGAGACCCAGTACTTC
d_call: TRBD1; clone_size: -; v_call: TRBV10-3; j_call: TRBJ2-1; cdr3_aa: CAISEPGTGRYNEQFF; cdr3_nt: TGTGCCATCAGTGAGCCCGGGACAGGACGCTACAATGAGCAGTTCTTC
d_call: TRBD1; clone_size: -; v_call: TRBV7-2; j_call: TRBJ1-6; cdr3_aa: CASSLVPGGDYSPLHF; cdr3_nt: TGTGCCAGCAGCTTAGTCCCAGGGGGCGACTATTCACCCCTCCACTTT
d_call: TRBD1; clone_size: -; v_call: TRBV3-1; j_call: TRBJ2-7; cdr3_aa: CASSQPGQGYYEQYF; cdr3_nt: TGTGCCAGCAGCCAGCCCGGACAGGGCTACTACGAGCAGTACTTC
d_call: TRBD2; clone_size: -; v_call: TRBV25-1; j_call: TRBJ2-3; cdr3_aa: CASSENGGASTDTQYF; cdr3_nt: TGTGCCAGCAGTGAGAACGGGGGGGCTAGCACAGATACGCAGTATTTT
d_call: -; clone_size: few; v_call: TRBV15; j_call: TRBJ2-7; cdr3_aa: CATSRDVGRSYEQYF; cdr3_nt: TGTGCCACCAGCAGAGATGTCGGACGCTCCTACGAGCAGTACTTC
d_call: -; clone_size: once; v_call: TRBV3-1; j_call: TRBJ1-2; cdr3_aa: CASSQVFSWGLYGYTF; cdr3_nt: TGTGCCAGCAGCCAAGTGTTCAGCTGGGGACTATATGGCTACACCTTC
d_call: -; clone_size: -; v_call: TRBV9; j_call: TRBJ1-1; cdr3_aa: CASSEQANTEAFF; cdr3_nt: TGTGCCAGCAGTGAGCAGGCGAACACTGAAGCTTTCTTT
d_call: -; clone_size: -; v_call: TRBV12-3/TRBV12-4; j_call: TRBJ2-5; cdr3_aa: CASSGDVGGWETQYF; cdr3_nt: TGTGCCAGCAGTGGGGACGTGGGGGGCTGGGAGACCCAGTACTTC
d_call: TRBD2; clone_size: few; v_call: TRBV6-2/TRBV6-3; j_call: TRBJ2-1; cdr3_aa: CASRDKSGDLDNEQFF; cdr3_nt: TGTGCCAGCCGTGATAAGAGCGGGGATTTGGACAATGAGCAGTTCTTC
d_call: -; clone_size: -; v_call: TRBV28; j_call: TRBJ2-5; cdr3_aa: CASSNHGRAPETQYF; cdr3_nt: TGTGCCAGCAGCAATCATGGCAGGGCCCCGGAGACCCAGTACTTC
d_call: -; clone_size: few; v_call: TRBV7-2; j_call: TRBJ2-4; cdr3_aa: CASSLGGPINIQYF; cdr3_nt: TGTGCCAGCAGCTTAGGAGGTCCTATCAACATTCAGTACTTC
d_call: -; clone_size: -; v_call: TRBV20-1; j_call: TRBJ1-5; cdr3_aa: CSASGAGQPQHF; cdr3_nt: TGCAGTGCTAGCGGGGCCGGGCAGCCCCAGCATTTT
d_call: TRBD1; clone_size: -; v_call: TRBV28; j_call: TRBJ2-7; cdr3_aa: CASSIGTGFHEQYF; cdr3_nt: TGTGCCAGCAGTATCGGGACAGGGTTCCACGAGCAGTACTTC
d_call: TRBD1; clone_size: -; v_call: TRBV6-5; j_call: TRBJ2-7; cdr3_aa: CASRPTIGTGGGEQYF; cdr3_nt: TGTGCCAGCAGGCCTACTATCGGGACAGGGGGGGGCGAGCAGTACTTC
d_call: -; clone_size: -; v_call: TRBV4-1; j_call: TRBJ2-1; cdr3_aa: CASSALGGILSNEQFF; cdr3_nt: TGCGCCAGCAGCGCTCTAGGCGGGATCTTATCCAATGAGCAGTTCTTC
d_call: -; clone_size: -; v_call: TRBV7-8; j_call: TRBJ1-2; cdr3_aa: CASSLPGTSNYGYTF; cdr3_nt: TGTGCCAGCAGCCTTCCAGGGACCTCTAACTATGGCTACACCTTC
d_call: -; clone_size: -; v_call: TRBV20-1; j_call: TRBJ2-6; cdr3_aa: CSARDDSRQVGANVLTF; cdr3_nt: TGCAGTGCTAGAGATGATAGCAGGCAGGTTGGGGCCAACGTCCTGACTTTC
d_call: -; clone_size: -; v_call: TRBV28; j_call: TRBJ2-3; cdr3_aa: CASSYPAFDTQYF; cdr3_nt: TGTGCCAGCAGCTACCCCGCATTCGATACGCAGTATTTT
d_call: -; clone_size: once; v_call: TRBV28; j_call: TRBJ1-6; cdr3_aa: CASNLPQGNNSPLHF; cdr3_nt: TGTGCCAGCAACCTACCCCAGGGGAATAATTCACCCCTCCACTTT
d_call: -; clone_size: -; v_call: TRBV4-2; j_call: TRBJ2-7; cdr3_aa: CASSQDHGGIDSYEQYF; cdr3_nt: TGTGCCAGCAGCCAAGATCATGGAGGGATCGACTCCTACGAGCAGTACTTC
d_call: -; clone_size: few; v_call: TRBV29-1; j_call: TRBJ2-3; cdr3_aa: CSAGGRGYTDTQYF; cdr3_nt: TGCAGCGCCGGCGGCAGGGGATACACAGATACGCAGTATTTT
d_call: -; clone_size: few; v_call: TRBV20-1; j_call: TRBJ1-4; cdr3_aa: CSARDRPAANEKLFF; cdr3_nt: TGCAGTGCTAGAGATAGGCCGGCAGCTAATGAAAAACTGTTTTTT
d_call: -; clone_size: -; v_call: TRBV5-1; j_call: TRBJ2-7; cdr3_aa: CASSGGTVTYEQYF; cdr3_nt: TGCGCCAGCTCGGGGGGGACAGTCACCTACGAGCAGTACTTC
d_call: -; clone_size: once; v_call: TRBV20-1; j_call: TRBJ1-2; cdr3_aa: CSARPVRSNNYGYTF; cdr3_nt: TGCAGTGCTAGACCCGTGAGGTCGAACAACTATGGCTACACCTTC
d_call: -; clone_size: -; v_call: TRBV6-5; j_call: TRBJ2-1; cdr3_aa: CASSPFQGGLEQFF; cdr3_nt: TGTGCCAGCAGCCCCTTCCAGGGGGGCCTTGAGCAGTTCTTC